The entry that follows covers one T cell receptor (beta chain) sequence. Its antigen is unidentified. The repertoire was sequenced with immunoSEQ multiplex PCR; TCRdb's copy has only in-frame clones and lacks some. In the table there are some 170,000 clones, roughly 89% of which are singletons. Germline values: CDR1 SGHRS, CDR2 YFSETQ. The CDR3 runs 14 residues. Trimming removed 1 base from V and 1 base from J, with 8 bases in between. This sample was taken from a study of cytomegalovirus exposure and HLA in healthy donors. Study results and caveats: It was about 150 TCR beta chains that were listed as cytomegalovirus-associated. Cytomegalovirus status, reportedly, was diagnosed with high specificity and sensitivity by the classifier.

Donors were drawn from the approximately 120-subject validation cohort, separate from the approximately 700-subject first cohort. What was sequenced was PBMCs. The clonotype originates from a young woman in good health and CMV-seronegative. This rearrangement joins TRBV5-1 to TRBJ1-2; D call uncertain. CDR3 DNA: TGCGCCAGCAGCTTGTTTGAGGGTAACTATGGCTACACCTTC. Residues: CASSLFEGNYGYTF.